This entry features one T cell receptor beta chain sequence. Its antigen is undetermined. The data were obtained in a study of cytomegalovirus exposure and HLA in healthy donors. General observations from the study: The study had only CMV serostatus as immune exposure information. A later analysis showed HLA-associated TCR beta chains outstripping equally common others in clonal expansion. As was reported, the HLA-A and HLA-B alleles of most subjects were accurately predicted from TCR beta sequences.

This PCR relied on a set of 60 Vbeta primers and 13 Jbeta primers. Only in-frame clones appear in the TCRdb table, and some are missing; sequencing was by immunoSEQ multiplex PCR. This repertoire shows around 140,000 clones, approximately 78% found once; its top ten account for more than 2.5%. This CDR3 region has 14 residues. The V and J ends lost 3 bases and 3 bases respectively, with 12 bases between them. Germline V gene data show CDR1 as SNHLY and CDR2 as FYNNEI. Specimen: PBMCs. The chain recombines TRBV2 with TRBJ2-7, with no clear D. This TCR came from a young man in good health and CMV-seropositive. CDR3 in DNA: TGTGCCAGCAGTGATCCGAAGACAAACTACGAGCAGTACTTC. Translation: CASSDPKTNYEQYF.